These 15 T cell receptor beta chains came from one sample sequenced in a study of shared clonotypes between healthy human individuals. Terminally differentiated effector memory CD45RA+ cells were excluded by CCR7 positive selection of CD45RO-negative cells. Assay used: immunoSEQ multiplex PCR; TCRdb lists only in-frame clones, some missing. The data hold about 2 million clones, with just under 95% observed a single time. The sequenced sample was naive CD8+ T cells sorted from blood. These TCRs come from a man aged 18 to 29 in good health.

The chain combines TRBV4-1 with TRBJ2-5, with 11 nucleotides matching TRBD1. V trimming: 3 bases; J trimming: 4 bases; junction bases outside the gene matches: 4. The CDR3 is 15 residues long. Germline-derived CDR1 and CDR2 are MGHRA and YSYEKL. Written as DNA, the CDR3 is TGCGCCAGCAGCCACGGACAGGGGGCAATAGAGACCCAGTACTTC. Encoded protein: CASSHGQGAIETQYF.

The chain combines TRBV4-1 with TRBJ2-7; 12 nucleotides line up with TRBD1. The CDR3 loop spans 17 amino acids. CDR1 is MGHRA, CDR2 YSYEKL, per germline. Trimming took 3 bases from V and 5 from J; bases not matched to a gene: 11. The CDR3 spells CASSHVYPGQGADEQYF. In DNA, the CDR3 is TGCGCCAGCAGCCATGTCTATCCGGGACAGGGGGCCGACGAGCAGTACTTC.

This sequence joins TRBV4-1 and TRBJ2-5, with D maybe TRBD1 (6 bases). There are 17 residues in the CDR3. Trimming stripped 5 bases from V and 2 bases from J, with 21 bases between. Germline lookup yields CDR1 MGHRA and CDR2 YSYEKL. CDR3 protein: CASSTARQETGQETQYF. The CDR3 DNA reads as TGCGCCAGCAGCACCGCCCGCCAGGAGACAGGACAAGAGACCCAGTACTTC.

This clone was seen just once. The chain links TRBV23-1 to TRBJ2-7; 10 bases are shared with TRBD1. TRBV23-1 is labeled an ORF, and its function is uncertain. With V trimmed by 4 bases and J by 6 bases, 12 bases remained unmatched. The CDR3 length is 16 residues. CDR3 amino acids: CASSPLSDRGRIEQYF. As DNA, the CDR3 is TGCGCCAGCAGTCCCCTCTCTGACAGGGGGCGGATCGAGCAGTACTTC.

V usage is TRBV5-1 and J usage is TRBJ2-3; D perhaps matches TRBD2 (5 bases). This CDR3 comprises 14 residues. Germline-derived CDR1 and CDR2 are SGHRS and YFSETQ. The V end was cut by 3 bases, the J end by 2 bases, with 10 bases between. The CDR3 DNA reads TGCGCCAGCAGCTCCTGGACTCACACAGATACGCAGTATTTT. This encodes CASSSWTHTDTQYF.

The chain carries TRBV15 and TRBJ2-7; D gene ambiguous. This CDR3 contains 12 residues. In germline, CDR1 is LNHNV, CDR2 YYDKDF (reference sequence). Trimming shortened V by 5 bases and J by 0 bases, and 5 bases separated the two germline ends. DNA of the CDR3: TGTGCCACCAGCCTTGACTCCTACGAGCAGTACTTC. Translating it yields CATSLDSYEQYF.

The chain uses TRBV5-4 and TRBJ2-3; D is unclear. CDR1 and CDR2 from the germline V gene are SGHNT and YYREEE (reference sequence). Trimming left V 5 bases short and J 3 bases short, with 10 bases between. The length of the CDR3 is 13 residues. CDR3 amino acids: CASSPTNTDTQYF. CDR3 nucleotide sequence: TGTGCCAGCAGTCCGACAAATACAGATACGCAGTATTTT.

The V and J genes are TRBV7-2 and TRBJ2-7; no clear D gene. CDR1 and CDR2 from the germline V gene are SGHTA and FQGNSA. This CDR3 has 13 amino acids. V lost 0 bases and J 2 bases, leaving 5 bases between the germline ends. The CDR3 protein is CASSLALTYEQYF. The CDR3 DNA sequence: TGTGCCAGCAGCTTAGCCTTAACCTACGAGCAGTACTTC.

The chain uses TRBV6-1 and TRBJ1-5; 8 bases are shared with TRBD1. CDR1 MNHNS and CDR2 SASEGT come from the germline V gene. V dropped 4 bases and J dropped 4; count of bases not matched to a gene: 6. CDR3 size: 15 residues. CDR3 region: CASSVNRGLNQPQHF. The CDR3 coding sequence is TGTGCCAGCAGTGTGAACAGGGGGTTGAATCAGCCCCAGCATTTT.

Worth noting for this clone: At the DNA level, this CDR3 is encoded by other sequences in the same sample as well. The genes are TRBV12-5 and TRBJ2-7; D gene ambiguous. V was clipped by 1 base and J by 2 bases, with 9 bases between them. Germline CDR1 and CDR2: LGHNT and FRNRAP. The CDR3 contains 14 residues. The CDR3 coding sequence is TGTGCTAGTGGTTTGGGGACGGCAACCTACGAGCAGTACTTC. Protein sequence: CASGLGTATYEQYF.

This clone was seen just once. This chain uses TRBV4-3 with TRBJ1-2; possibly TRBD1 for D (5 bases). Germline CDR1 LGHNA, CDR2 YSLEER. This CDR3 comprises 13 residues. Trimming took 0 bases from V and 6 from J, leaving 8 bases between them. The CDR3 DNA follows: TGCGCCAGCAGCCAAGATCGGGGGGATGGCTACACCTTC. This sequence encodes CASSQDRGDGYTF.

This clone came up once. Other DNA sequences of this sample code for an identical CDR3. The V gene is TRBV4-1, the J gene TRBJ2-2, with unresolved D. V lost 0 bases and J 7 bases, leaving 6 bases between the germline ends. From germline, CDR1 is MGHRA and CDR2 YSYEKL. The CDR3 is made up of 13 amino acids. CDR3 DNA: TGCGCCAGCAGCCAAGATCCCGTCGGGGAGCTGTTTTTT. It yields the protein CASSQDPVGELFF.

The chain couples TRBV28 to TRBJ1-5, with 9 bases aligning to TRBD1. Germline CDR1 is MDHEN and CDR2 is SYDVKM. Losses at the gene ends were 7 bases for V and 4 bases for J; bases not matched to a gene: 17. The CDR3 loop spans 18 amino acids. The CDR3 loop is CASTTQIPDRGTNQPQHF. The CDR3 DNA reads TGTGCCAGCACCACCCAGATCCCGGACAGGGGTACTAATCAGCCCCAGCATTTT. Based on the CDR3 plus reference TRBV28 and TRBJ1-5, the full variable domain is DVKVTQSSRYLVKRTGEKVFLECVQDMDHENMFWYRQDPGLGLRLIYFSYDVKMKEKGDIPEGYSVSREKKERFSLILESASTNQTSMYLCASTTQIPDRGTNQPQHFGDGTRLSIL.

The chain employs TRBV10-1 and TRBJ1-3; weak D call: TRBD1 (5 bases). The V and J ends lost 7 bases and 3 bases respectively, with 16 bases between them. Germline V lookup: CDR1 WNHNN, CDR2 SYGVQD (reference sequence). CDR3 size: 15 residues. The DNA of the CDR3 is TGCGCCAGCACTACGGCAGGGCACCTTGGAAACACCATATATTTT. Translation gives CASTTAGHLGNTIYF.

The V and J genes are TRBV4-1 and TRBJ2-7; 7 positions agree with TRBD1. CDR3 length: 15 amino acids. Germline CDR1 reads MGHRA; CDR2 reads YSYEKL. With 0 bases clipped from V and 2 bases from J, the junction kept 4 bases outside the gene matches. The DNA of the CDR3 is TGCGCCAGCAGCCAAGAAGCGACAGGGCCCTACGAGCAGTACTTC. As protein: CASSQEATGPYEQYF.